Listed below are T cell receptor beta chains from one sample, sequenced in a study of CD8 T cells in Susac syndrome. In TCRdb, the immunoSEQ multiplex PCR reads were re-called with MiXCR into one record per CDR3 protein. In the table there are roughly 200,000 distinct CDR3 sequences, roughly 95% of which are singletons. The source material was CD8+ T cells from PBMCs. These receptors were taken from a human donor with multiple sclerosis. The CDR3 runs from the conserved cysteine through the conserved F or W. D genes are given only for firm matches. Clone size is not always given. Where it is, it says once, few, many or a class for expanded clones.

d_gene: TRBD2; v_gene: TRBV29-1; len: 16; abundance: NA; j_gene: TRBJ2-3; CDR3aa: CSVKGASGSLADTQYF; CDR3nt: TGCAGCGTCAAAGGGGCTAGCGGGAGTCTCGCAGATACGCAGTATTTT
d_gene: NA; v_gene: TRBV4-2; len: 18; abundance: once; j_gene: TRBJ2-4; CDR3aa: CASSQDLSMLLAKNIQYF; CDR3nt: TGTGCCAGCAGCCAAGATCTAAGCATGTTGCTAGCCAAAAACATTCAGTACTTC
d_gene: TRBD2; v_gene: TRBV6-5; len: 17; abundance: NA; j_gene: TRBJ2-1; CDR3aa: CASSYQRLAGGLNEQFF; CDR3nt: TGTGCCAGCAGTTACCAACGGTTGGCGGGGGGGCTCAATGAGCAGTTCTTC
d_gene: TRBD1; v_gene: TRBV29-1; len: 13; abundance: NA; j_gene: TRBJ1-2; CDR3aa: CSVPGGVSTGYTF; CDR3nt: TGCAGCGTCCCAGGGGGGGTTTCTACGGGCTACACCTTC
d_gene: NA; v_gene: TRBV20-1; len: 12; abundance: NA; j_gene: TRBJ1-1; CDR3aa: CSASTMNTEAFF; CDR3nt: TGCAGTGCTTCGACCATGAACACTGAAGCTTTCTTT
d_gene: TRBD2; v_gene: TRBV7-9; len: 15; abundance: NA; j_gene: TRBJ2-3; CDR3aa: CASSLLAGVPDTQYF; CDR3nt: TGTGCCAGCAGCTTACTAGCGGGAGTTCCAGATACGCAGTATTTT
d_gene: NA; v_gene: TRBV20-1; len: 13; abundance: NA; j_gene: TRBJ2-7; CDR3aa: CSALRDGEIEQYF; CDR3nt: TGCAGTGCCTTACGAGACGGGGAAATAGAGCAGTACTTC
d_gene: TRBD1; v_gene: TRBV29-1; len: 13; abundance: NA; j_gene: TRBJ2-4; CDR3aa: CSVLGQGVNIQYF; CDR3nt: TGCAGCGTTCTGGGACAGGGGGTAAACATTCAGTACTTC
d_gene: NA; v_gene: TRBV9; len: 14; abundance: NA; j_gene: TRBJ2-1; CDR3aa: CASSPWWSGNEQFF; CDR3nt: TGTGCCAGCAGCCCATGGTGGTCGGGGAATGAGCAGTTCTTC
d_gene: NA; v_gene: TRBV20-1; len: 17; abundance: NA; j_gene: TRBJ2-1; CDR3aa: CRARDREAKYSYNEQFF; CDR3nt: TGCAGGGCTAGAGATAGGGAGGCGAAATACTCCTACAATGAGCAGTTCTTC
d_gene: TRBD1; v_gene: TRBV3-1; len: 15; abundance: NA; j_gene: TRBJ2-1; CDR3aa: CASSQGTGTHNEQFF; CDR3nt: TGTGCCAGCAGCCAGGGGACAGGGACCCACAATGAGCAGTTCTTC
d_gene: NA; v_gene: TRBV28; len: 13; abundance: NA; j_gene: TRBJ1-5; CDR3aa: CASSLGTNQPQHF; CDR3nt: TGTGCCAGCAGTTTAGGGACCAATCAGCCCCAGCATTTT
d_gene: NA; v_gene: TRBV5-8; len: 13; abundance: few; j_gene: TRBJ2-3; CDR3aa: CASSLVLADTQYF; CDR3nt: TGTGCCAGCAGCTTGGTCCTAGCAGATACGCAGTATTTT
d_gene: TRBD2; v_gene: TRBV4-1; len: 18; abundance: NA; j_gene: TRBJ2-5; CDR3aa: CASSQDALAGVFRETQYF; CDR3nt: TGCGCCAGCAGCCAAGATGCCCTAGCGGGAGTGTTTCGGGAGACCCAGTACTTC
d_gene: NA; v_gene: TRBV13; len: 15; abundance: NA; j_gene: TRBJ2-7; CDR3aa: CASSLSSGPAYEQYF; CDR3nt: TGTGCCAGCAGCTTATCGAGCGGGCCTGCCTACGAGCAGTACTTC
d_gene: TRBD2; v_gene: TRBV27; len: 15; abundance: NA; j_gene: TRBJ2-5; CDR3aa: CASSRIGLVAETQYF; CDR3nt: TGTGCCAGCAGTAGGATCGGACTAGTGGCAGAGACCCAGTACTTC
d_gene: TRBD1; v_gene: TRBV24-1; len: 18; abundance: NA; j_gene: TRBJ1-5; CDR3aa: CATTDTGVDGNSNQPQHF; CDR3nt: TGTGCCACCACAGATACAGGGGTAGATGGGAATAGCAATCAGCCCCAGCATTTT
d_gene: NA; v_gene: TRBV5-1; len: 14; abundance: NA; j_gene: TRBJ2-3; CDR3aa: CASSLVIMGDTQYF; CDR3nt: TGCGCCAGCAGCTTGGTTATCATGGGGGATACGCAGTATTTT
d_gene: NA; v_gene: TRBV27; len: 15; abundance: NA; j_gene: TRBJ2-5; CDR3aa: CASTRIGGGEETQYF; CDR3nt: TGTGCCAGCACTAGAATAGGAGGGGGCGAGGAGACCCAGTACTTC
d_gene: NA; v_gene: TRBV2; len: 12; abundance: once; j_gene: TRBJ2-5; CDR3aa: CATTPGEETQYF; CDR3nt: TGTGCCACCACCCCAGGGGAAGAGACCCAGTACTTC
d_gene: NA; v_gene: TRBV30; len: 13; abundance: NA; j_gene: TRBJ1-2; CDR3aa: CAWGSGDTYGYTF; CDR3nt: TGTGCCTGGGGTTCGGGAGATACCTATGGCTACACCTTC
d_gene: TRBD2; v_gene: TRBV20-1; len: 16; abundance: NA; j_gene: TRBJ2-1; CDR3aa: CSAKSPRRLAFYEQFF; CDR3nt: TGCAGTGCTAAGTCCCCCCGTCGACTAGCGTTTTATGAGCAGTTCTTC
d_gene: NA; v_gene: TRBV6-5; len: 14; abundance: NA; j_gene: TRBJ1-1; CDR3aa: CASSPTRMNTEAFF; CDR3nt: TGTGCCAGCAGCCCGACCCGCATGAACACTGAAGCTTTCTTT
d_gene: NA; v_gene: TRBV19; len: 12; abundance: NA; j_gene: TRBJ1-1; CDR3aa: CASSIDYAEAFF; CDR3nt: TGTGCCAGTAGTATAGATTATGCTGAAGCTTTCTTT
d_gene: NA; v_gene: TRBV5-1; len: 16; abundance: once; j_gene: TRBJ1-1; CDR3aa: CASSFGPRDMNTEAFF; CDR3nt: TGCGCCAGCAGCTTCGGCCCCAGGGATATGAACACTGAAGCTTTCTTT
d_gene: NA; v_gene: TRBV3-1; len: 14; abundance: few; j_gene: TRBJ2-5; CDR3aa: CASSHSGAYETQYF; CDR3nt: TGTGCCAGCAGCCATTCGGGGGCTTACGAGACCCAGTACTTC
d_gene: TRBD2; v_gene: TRBV10-3; len: 15; abundance: NA; j_gene: TRBJ2-5; CDR3aa: CAISGGLDRLETQYF; CDR3nt: TGTGCCATCAGTGGGGGACTAGATCGTTTAGAGACCCAGTACTTC
d_gene: TRBD2; v_gene: TRBV28; len: 16; abundance: NA; j_gene: TRBJ2-1; CDR3aa: CASSPPDPGLADLQFF; CDR3nt: TGTGCCAGCAGCCCTCCTGATCCGGGACTAGCGGACTTGCAGTTCTTC
d_gene: TRBD2; v_gene: TRBV20-1; len: 18; abundance: NA; j_gene: TRBJ2-3; CDR3aa: CSATTIGILAGYTDTQYF; CDR3nt: TGCAGTGCAACTACCATAGGGATTTTAGCGGGTTACACAGATACGCAGTATTTT
d_gene: NA; v_gene: TRBV27; len: 15; abundance: NA; j_gene: TRBJ1-2; CDR3aa: CASSLSNGAGYGYTF; CDR3nt: TGTGCCAGCAGTTTATCAAACGGGGCGGGGTATGGCTACACCTTC
d_gene: TRBD1; v_gene: TRBV19; len: 15; abundance: NA; j_gene: TRBJ1-2; CDR3aa: CATQDEGQGRYGYTF; CDR3nt: TGTGCCACCCAAGACGAAGGACAGGGGCGATATGGCTACACCTTC
d_gene: TRBD2; v_gene: TRBV9; len: 17; abundance: NA; j_gene: TRBJ2-4; CDR3aa: CASSVSAGGLTKNIQYF; CDR3nt: TGTGCCAGCAGCGTCTCAGCGGGAGGGTTAACCAAAAACATTCAGTACTTC
d_gene: NA; v_gene: TRBV27; len: 13; abundance: NA; j_gene: TRBJ2-3; CDR3aa: CASSLLKEDTQYF; CDR3nt: TGTGCCAGCAGTTTACTTAAAGAAGATACGCAGTATTTT
d_gene: NA; v_gene: TRBV15; len: 15; abundance: NA; j_gene: TRBJ2-3; CDR3aa: CATSAEGQSTDTQYF; CDR3nt: TGTGCCACCAGCGCGGAGGGACAGTCCACAGATACGCAGTATTTT
d_gene: NA; v_gene: TRBV7-2; len: 11; abundance: NA; j_gene: TRBJ2-1; CDR3aa: CASSLLTEQFF; CDR3nt: TGTGCCAGCAGCTTACTTACTGAGCAGTTCTTC
d_gene: NA; v_gene: TRBV27; len: 14; abundance: NA; j_gene: TRBJ1-2; CDR3aa: CASRNVGGLYGYTF; CDR3nt: TGTGCCAGCAGGAACGTAGGGGGACTCTATGGCTACACCTTC
d_gene: NA; v_gene: TRBV29-1; len: 16; abundance: NA; j_gene: TRBJ2-7; CDR3aa: CSVTFGGTSFSSEQYF; CDR3nt: TGCAGCGTCACCTTCGGAGGGACCTCCTTCTCATCCGAGCAGTACTTC
d_gene: NA; v_gene: TRBV9; len: 14; abundance: NA; j_gene: TRBJ1-2; CDR3aa: CASKRSPLNYGYTF; CDR3nt: TGTGCCAGCAAGAGATCCCCCCTTAACTATGGCTACACCTTC
d_gene: TRBD2; v_gene: TRBV15; len: 17; abundance: NA; j_gene: TRBJ2-7; CDR3aa: CATSEKATSGGLYEQYF; CDR3nt: TGTGCCACCAGCGAGAAGGCAACTAGCGGGGGCCTCTACGAGCAGTACTTC
d_gene: NA; v_gene: TRBV5-8; len: 15; abundance: once; j_gene: TRBJ1-5; CDR3aa: CASSFPPGDYQPQHF; CDR3nt: TGTGCCAGCAGCTTCCCTCCGGGGGACTATCAGCCCCAGCATTTT
d_gene: NA; v_gene: TRBV5-4; len: 12; abundance: NA; j_gene: TRBJ1-1; CDR3aa: CASSPSGTEAFF; CDR3nt: TGTGCCAGCAGCCCCTCGGGCACTGAAGCTTTCTTT
d_gene: TRBD2; v_gene: TRBV5-4; len: 15; abundance: NA; j_gene: TRBJ2-7; CDR3aa: CASSLDGRVRNEQYF; CDR3nt: TGTGCCAGCAGCTTGGATGGGAGGGTACGGAACGAGCAGTACTTC
d_gene: NA; v_gene: TRBV27; len: 13; abundance: NA; j_gene: TRBJ2-1; CDR3aa: CASAGTAAHEQFF; CDR3nt: TGTGCCAGCGCGGGCACGGCGGCACATGAGCAGTTCTTC
d_gene: TRBD2; v_gene: TRBV7-8; len: 16; abundance: NA; j_gene: TRBJ2-1; CDR3aa: CASSARTSGAYNEQFF; CDR3nt: TGTGCCAGCAGCGCCCGGACTAGCGGAGCTTACAATGAGCAGTTCTTC
d_gene: NA; v_gene: TRBV13; len: 15; abundance: NA; j_gene: TRBJ1-1; CDR3aa: CASSLGRAANTEAFF; CDR3nt: TGTGCCAGCAGCTTAGGCCGGGCAGCGAACACTGAAGCTTTCTTT
d_gene: NA; v_gene: TRBV20-1; len: 13; abundance: NA; j_gene: TRBJ1-1; CDR3aa: CSARVPGNTEVFF; CDR3nt: TGCAGTGCTAGAGTACCGGGGAACACTGAAGTTTTCTTT
d_gene: NA; v_gene: TRBV7-9; len: 13; abundance: few; j_gene: TRBJ2-5; CDR3aa: CASSLRQQETQYF; CDR3nt: TGTGCCAGCAGCTTGCGACAGCAAGAGACCCAGTACTTC
d_gene: TRBD2; v_gene: TRBV4-1; len: 16; abundance: NA; j_gene: TRBJ2-5; CDR3aa: CASSQATSGSRETQYF; CDR3nt: TGCGCCAGCAGCCAAGCGACTAGCGGGAGTCGGGAGACCCAGTACTTC
d_gene: NA; v_gene: TRBV7-9; len: 13; abundance: once; j_gene: TRBJ1-1; CDR3aa: CASSSSMNTEAFF; CDR3nt: TGTGCCAGCAGCTCCAGCATGAACACTGAAGCTTTCTTT
d_gene: NA; v_gene: TRBV9; len: 14; abundance: NA; j_gene: TRBJ2-3; CDR3aa: CASSPRVLADTQYF; CDR3nt: TGTGCCAGCAGCCCCAGGGTTCTAGCAGATACGCAGTATTTT
d_gene: NA; v_gene: TRBV14; len: 13; abundance: NA; j_gene: TRBJ1-1; CDR3aa: CATGDDTNTEAFF; CDR3nt: TGTGCCACCGGTGACGACACGAACACTGAAGCTTTCTTT
d_gene: NA; v_gene: TRBV9; len: 14; abundance: once; j_gene: TRBJ1-2; CDR3aa: CASSVGSPNYGYTF; CDR3nt: TGTGCCAGCAGCGTAGGGTCCCCTAACTATGGCTACACCTTC
d_gene: NA; v_gene: TRBV12-3/TRBV12-4; len: 16; abundance: NA; j_gene: TRBJ2-3; CDR3aa: CASSSGLAPSTDTQYF; CDR3nt: TGTGCCAGCAGTTCTGGGCTAGCCCCTAGCACAGATACGCAGTATTTT